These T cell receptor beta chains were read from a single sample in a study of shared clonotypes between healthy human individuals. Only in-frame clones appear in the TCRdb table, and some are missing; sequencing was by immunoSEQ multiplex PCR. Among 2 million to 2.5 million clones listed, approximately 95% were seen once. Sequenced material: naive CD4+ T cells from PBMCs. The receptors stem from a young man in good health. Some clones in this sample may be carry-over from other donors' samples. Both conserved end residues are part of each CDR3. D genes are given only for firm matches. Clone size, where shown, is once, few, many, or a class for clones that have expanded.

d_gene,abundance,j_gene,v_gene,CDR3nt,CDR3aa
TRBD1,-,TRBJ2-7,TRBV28,TGTGCCAGCACCCTACGGACAGGTTCGGGTGAGCAGTACTTC,CASTLRTGSGEQYF
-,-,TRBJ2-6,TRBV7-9,TGTGCCAGCAGCCCCGGTTTACGCGTCCTGACTTTC,CASSPGLRVLTF
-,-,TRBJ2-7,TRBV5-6,TGTGCCAGCAGCGTAAAGCCTTTC,CASSVKPF
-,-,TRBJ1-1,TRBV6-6,TGTGCCAGCAGTGTACAGGGCATGGGCACTGAAGCTTTCTTT,CASSVQGMGTEAFF
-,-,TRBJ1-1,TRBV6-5,TGTGCCAGCAGTTACCGCCGACGGGGGGACACTGAAGCTTTCTTT,CASSYRRRGDTEAFF
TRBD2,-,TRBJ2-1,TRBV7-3,TGTGCCAGCAGCGAGCGGGAGGCTCGACCCATTTTGGTCTTC,CASSEREARPILVF
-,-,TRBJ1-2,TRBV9,TGTGCCAGCAGCGTCGGACCCTTCACAAAAGGCTACACCTTC,CASSVGPFTKGYTF
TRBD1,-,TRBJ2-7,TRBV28,TGTGCCAGCAGTCCCTCGGGGACAGGGCTTTTCTACGAGCAGTACTTC,CASSPSGTGLFYEQYF
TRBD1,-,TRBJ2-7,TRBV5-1,TGCGCCAGCAGCTCAGGGACAGGGACCTACGAGCAGTACTTC,CASSSGTGTYEQYF
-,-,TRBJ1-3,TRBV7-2,TGTGCCAGCAGCTTTAGGGACGGCTCTGGAAACACCATATATTTT,CASSFRDGSGNTIYF
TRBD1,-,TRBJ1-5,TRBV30,TGTGCCTGGAGCCTCAGGGGGGGACAGCCCCAGCATTTT,CAWSLRGGQPQHF
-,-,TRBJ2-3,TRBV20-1,TGCAGTGCTCTCCCAGGAGATACGCAGTATTTT,CSALPGDTQYF
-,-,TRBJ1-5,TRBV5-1,TGCGCCAGCAGCCCTGGGGACGCCGGGAGGCCCCAGCATTTT,CASSPGDAGRPQHF
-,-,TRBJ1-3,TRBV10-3,TGTGCCATCAGTGAAAAAGGGTCTGGAAACACCATATATTTT,CAISEKGSGNTIYF
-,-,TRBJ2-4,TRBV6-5,TGTGCCAGCAGTTACTCGGGCCAGGGCGGTCGGCACATTCAGTACTTC,CASSYSGQGGRHIQYF
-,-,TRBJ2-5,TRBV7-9,TGTGCCAGCAGCACCCGACTGGGCGGAAAGACCCAGTACTTC,CASSTRLGGKTQYF
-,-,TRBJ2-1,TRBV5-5,TGTGCCAGCAGCTTAGCAGGGATGGTACACAATGAGCAGTTCTTC,CASSLAGMVHNEQFF
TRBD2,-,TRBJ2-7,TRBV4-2,TGTGCCAGCAGCCCAAGTATAGCGGGAGACTACGAGCAGTACTTC,CASSPSIAGDYEQYF
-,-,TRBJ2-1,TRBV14,TGTGCCAGCAGCCAGGATGCCAATGAGCAGTTCTTC,CASSQDANEQFF
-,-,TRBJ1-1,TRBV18,TGTGCCAGCTCACTAGGGAACAGTGAAGCTTTCTTT,CASSLGNSEAFF
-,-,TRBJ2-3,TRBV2,TGTGCCAGCAGCTTCACAGATACGCAGTATTTT,CASSFTDTQYF
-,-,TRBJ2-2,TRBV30,TGTGCCTGGAGTGTACTGCGACCAAAGCCACATGGGGAGCTGTTTTTT,CAWSVLRPKPHGELFF
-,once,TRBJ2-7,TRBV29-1,TGCAGCGTTGAAGAAGGGAATAGCCGATCCGAGCAGTACTTC,CSVEEGNSRSEQYF
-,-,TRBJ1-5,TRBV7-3,TGTGCCAGCAGCTTATTTCCGGGTCAGCCCCAGCATTTT,CASSLFPGQPQHF
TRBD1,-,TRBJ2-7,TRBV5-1,TGCGCCAGCAGCTTGGCGGACAGGTTATCCTACGAGCAGTACTTC,CASSLADRLSYEQYF
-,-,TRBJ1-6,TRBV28,TGTGCCAGCACTACGACCGCCAAACCCCTCCACTTT,CASTTTAKPLHF
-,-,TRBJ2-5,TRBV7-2,TGTGCCAGCAGCTTAGGGCCACGAGAGACCCAGTACTTC,CASSLGPRETQYF
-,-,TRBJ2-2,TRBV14,TGTGCCAGCAGCCACCGGCGGCCCGGGGAGCTGTTTTTT,CASSHRRPGELFF
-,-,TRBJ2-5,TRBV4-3,TGCGCCAGCAGCCAAGGGCAGGGATACCAAGAGACCCAGTACTTC,CASSQGQGYQETQYF
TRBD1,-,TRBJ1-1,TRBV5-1,TGCGCCAGCAGTGGTAGGACAGGAACCCTGAACACTGAAGCTTTCTTT,CASSGRTGTLNTEAFF
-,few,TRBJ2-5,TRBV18,TGTGCCAGCTCACCGCAAGAGACCCAGTACTTC,CASSPQETQYF
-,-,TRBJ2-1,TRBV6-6,TGTGCCAGCAGTTACGAGAGGCTCTCCTACAATGAGCAGTTCTTC,CASSYERLSYNEQFF
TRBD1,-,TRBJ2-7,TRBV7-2,TGTGCCAGCAGCCCGGGGACAGGGCTGTCCTACGAGCAGTACTTC,CASSPGTGLSYEQYF
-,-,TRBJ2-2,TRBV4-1,TGCGCCAGCAGCCAAGCTTCCCCAAACGGGGAGCTGTTTTTT,CASSQASPNGELFF
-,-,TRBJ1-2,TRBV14,TGTGCCAGCAGCCAAAGGCCGGGGTTGAGTGGCTACACCTTC,CASSQRPGLSGYTF
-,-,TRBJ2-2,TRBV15,TGTGCCACCGGGGGCGGGACGGCCGGGGAGCTGTTTTTT,CATGGGTAGELFF